This T cell receptor (beta chain) was captured in a study of radiotherapy plus CTLA-4 blockade in lung cancer. Germline-derived CDR1 and CDR2 are SNHLY and FYNNEI. V shed 7 bases and J shed 3 bases, with 10 bases lying between them. The CDR3 consists of 12 residues. A remark on this clone: The antigen is not known.

Assay used: immunoSEQ multiplex PCR; TCRdb lists only in-frame clones, some missing. In the table there are about 77,000 clones, under 75% of which are singletons. Study results and caveats: In blood, after radiotherapy plus ipilimumab, tumor-derived TCR clones expanded.

The sequenced sample was peripheral blood, obtained from a patient treated with radiotherapy plus ipilimumab. The chain links TRBV2 to TRBJ2-7; D is unresolved. This TCR came from a human donor with non-small cell lung cancer whose response to radiotherapy plus ipilimumab could not be evaluated. In DNA, the CDR3 is TGTGCCAGCATACACACCATCTACGAGCAGTACTTC. Its protein is CASIHTIYEQYF.